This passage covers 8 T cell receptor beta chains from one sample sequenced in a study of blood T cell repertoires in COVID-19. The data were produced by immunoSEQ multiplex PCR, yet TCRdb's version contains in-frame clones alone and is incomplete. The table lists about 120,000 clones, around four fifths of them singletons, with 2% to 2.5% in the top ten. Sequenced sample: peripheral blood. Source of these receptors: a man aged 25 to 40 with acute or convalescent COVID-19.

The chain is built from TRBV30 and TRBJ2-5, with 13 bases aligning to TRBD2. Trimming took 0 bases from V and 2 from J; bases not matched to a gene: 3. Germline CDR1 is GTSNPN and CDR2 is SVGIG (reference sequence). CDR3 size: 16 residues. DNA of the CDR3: TGTGCCTGGAGTGTCGGACTAGCGGGGGTACAAGAGACCCAGTACTTC. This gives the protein CAWSVGLAGVQETQYF.

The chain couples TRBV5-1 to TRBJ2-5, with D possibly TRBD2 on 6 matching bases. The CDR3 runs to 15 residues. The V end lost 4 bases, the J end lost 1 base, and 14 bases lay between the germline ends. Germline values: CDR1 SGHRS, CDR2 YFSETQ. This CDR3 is CASSTGSSVQETQYF. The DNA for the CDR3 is TGCGCCAGCAGCACGGGATCTAGCGTCCAAGAGACCCAGTACTTC.

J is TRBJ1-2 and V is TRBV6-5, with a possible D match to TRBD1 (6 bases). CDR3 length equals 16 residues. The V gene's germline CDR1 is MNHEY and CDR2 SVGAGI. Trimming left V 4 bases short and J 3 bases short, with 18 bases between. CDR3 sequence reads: CASSSLRRGQYYGYTF. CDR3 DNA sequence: TGTGCCAGCAGTTCGCTCCGGCGGGGGCAATACTATGGCTACACCTTC.

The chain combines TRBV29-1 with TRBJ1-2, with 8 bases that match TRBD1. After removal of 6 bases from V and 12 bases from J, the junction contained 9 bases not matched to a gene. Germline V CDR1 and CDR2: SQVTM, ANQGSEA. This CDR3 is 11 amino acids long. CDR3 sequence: CSVVRQGRNTF. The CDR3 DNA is TGCAGCGTCGTCCGACAGGGGAGGAACACCTTC. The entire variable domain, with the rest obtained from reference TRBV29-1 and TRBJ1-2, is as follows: SAVISQKPSRDICQRGTSLTIQCQVDSQVTMMFWYRQQPGQSLTLIATANQGSEATYESGFVIDKFPISRPNLTFSTLTVSNMSPEDSSIYLCSVVRQGRNTFGSGTRLTVV.

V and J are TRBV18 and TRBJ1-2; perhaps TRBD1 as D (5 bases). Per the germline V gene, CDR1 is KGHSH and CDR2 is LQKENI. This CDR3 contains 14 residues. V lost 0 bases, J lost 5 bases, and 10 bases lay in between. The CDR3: CASSPPAGGYGYTF. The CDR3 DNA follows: TGTGCCAGCTCACCACCGGCCGGGGGGTATGGCTACACCTTC.

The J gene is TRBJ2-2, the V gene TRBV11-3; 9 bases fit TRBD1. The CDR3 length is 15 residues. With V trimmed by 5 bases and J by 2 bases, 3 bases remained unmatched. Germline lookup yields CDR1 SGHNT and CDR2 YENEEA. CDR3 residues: CASSMGQGNTGELFF. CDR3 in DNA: TGTGCCAGCAGCATGGGACAGGGAAACACCGGGGAGCTGTTTTTT. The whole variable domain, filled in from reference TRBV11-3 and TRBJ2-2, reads EAGVVQSPRYKIIEKKQPVAFWCNPISGHNTLYWYLQNLGQGPELLIRYENEEAVDDSQLPKDRFSAERLKGVDSTLKIQPAELGDSAVYLCASSMGQGNTGELFFGEGSRLTVL.

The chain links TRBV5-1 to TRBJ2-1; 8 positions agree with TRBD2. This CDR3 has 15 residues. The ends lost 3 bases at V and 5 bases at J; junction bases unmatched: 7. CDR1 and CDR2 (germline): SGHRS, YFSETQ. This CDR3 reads CASSSPRGGNNEQFF. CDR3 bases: TGCGCCAGCAGCTCCCCCCGGGGGGGGAACAATGAGCAGTTCTTC.

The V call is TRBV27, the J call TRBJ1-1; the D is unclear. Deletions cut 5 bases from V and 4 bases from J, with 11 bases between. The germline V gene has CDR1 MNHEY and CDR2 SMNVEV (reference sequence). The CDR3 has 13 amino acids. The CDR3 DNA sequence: TGTGCCAGCAGTCCCGGTCTGTTCACTGAAGCTTTCTTT. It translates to CASSPGLFTEAFF.